This TCR beta chain came from a study of shared clonotypes between healthy human individuals. Study-wide points: Donor clonotype sharing was expected to depend on sequencing depth. Blood was the only sampled material, and tissue repertoires likely differ.

TCRdb's copy holds only in-frame clones and misses some; the assay was immunoSEQ multiplex PCR. Of some 2,000,000 clones listed, 85% to 95% are singletons. About this clone itself: The antigen is unknown.

The sequenced sample consisted of naive CD4+ T cells sorted from blood. Regarding subset: CD45RA+ positively selected. This receptor was taken from a man aged 18 to 29 in good health.

The CDR3 reads CASSEGAGGQETQYF. DNA of the CDR3: TGTGCCAGCAGTGAAGGGGCGGGAGGACAAGAGACCCAGTACTTC. V usage is TRBV6-4 and J usage is TRBJ2-5, with 8 bases that match TRBD2. Germline-derived CDR1 and CDR2 are MRHNA and SNTAGT. The trim removed 3 bases at V and 2 bases at J, leaving 5 bases unmatched. There are 15 residues in the CDR3.